This T cell receptor (beta chain) was observed in a study of shared clonotypes between healthy human individuals. Produced via immunoSEQ multiplex PCR; TCRdb's table is partial and in-frame only. The sample includes more than 2 million clones, just over 90% of them seen just once. CD45RO-negative CD8 cells positively selected for CCR7 made up the naive population, which excluded terminally differentiated effector memory CD45RA+ cells. This CDR3 has 16 residues. Germline V CDR1 and CDR2: MNHNY, SVGAGI (reference sequence). V lost 1 base, J lost 4 bases, and 6 bases stayed unmatched. The TCR comes from a man aged 18 to 35 in good health. Some clones in this sample may be carry-over from other donors' samples. Sequencing was carried out using naive CD8+ T cells from PBMCs. The rearrangement joins TRBV6-6 to TRBJ2-5, with 10 bases fitting TRBD2. The chain's CDR3 is CASSYFLAGALETQYF. Written as DNA, the CDR3 is TGTGCCAGCAGTTACTTCCTAGCGGGGGCCCTAGAGACCCAGTACTTC.